This entry describes one TCR beta chain. Its antigen is currently unknown. The sample comes from a study of CD8 T cells in ankylosing spondylitis. Study-wide results and caveats: Within ankylosing spondylitis blood, a TCR beta motif made up of several highly homologous variants appeared to be characteristic. Earlier authors reported some of these motif variants in reactive arthritis synovial fluid and blood. Within peripheral blood, clones linked to disease were CD8+ and relatively rare.

V was clipped by 4 bases and J by 9 bases; unmatched bases: 10. Germline V CDR1 and CDR2: MNHEY, SVGEGT. The CDR3 runs to 15 residues. A quantitative 5'-RACE method, one with molecular barcodes, was used to make TCR beta libraries. TCRdb called the 5' RACE reads again in MiXCR, with one record for every CDR3 protein. The repertoire holds around 390,000 distinct CDR3 sequences, with about a fifth as singletons. Sequenced sample: blood, either unsorted or a sorted T cell fraction (not recorded which). The rearrangement links TRBV6-2 or TRBV6-3 to TRBJ2-1; 9 bases line up with TRBD2. The source is a male donor with ankylosing spondylitis. The CDR3 loop is CASSSRREGRSEQFF. CDR3 DNA sequence: TGTGCCAGCAGTTCCAGGCGGGAGGGCCGGAGTGAGCAGTTCTTC.